These 23 T cell receptor beta chains share one sample of origin, sequenced in a study of blood T cell repertoires in COVID-19. Libraries were prepared by immunoSEQ multiplex PCR; TCRdb keeps only in-frame clonotypes and omits some of them. This table holds roughly 85,000 clones, over 70% found once. Sequenced: peripheral blood. All receptors derive from a human donor in a cohort sampled during active COVID-19.

V gene TRBV7-9 combines with J gene TRBJ1-1; TRBD1 is a possible D gene (5 bases). Trimming cost V 6 bases and J 1 base, with 12 bases left between them. Germline V gene sequence: CDR1 SEHNR, CDR2 FQNEAQ (reference sequence). The CDR3 covers 14 residues. CDR3 coding DNA: TGTGCCAGCAGGCGGACACTTGGGAACACTGAAGCTTTCTTT. It specifies CASRRTLGNTEAFF.

The V call is TRBV7-2, the J call TRBJ1-5, with 7 bases aligning to TRBD1. The CDR3 covers 15 residues. The germline V gene has CDR1 SGHTA and CDR2 FQGNSA. V trimming: 1 base; J trimming: 3 bases; junction bases outside the gene matches: 3. The CDR3 DNA reads as TGTGCCAGCAGCTTAGACAGGGGAATCAATCAGCCCCAGCATTTT. This sequence encodes CASSLDRGINQPQHF.

The chain employs TRBV5-5 and TRBJ2-2; TRBD1 aligns across 9 bases. This CDR3 has 16 residues. Trimming cost V 4 bases and J 4 bases; bases outside gene matches: 8. Per the germline V gene, CDR1 is SGHKS and CDR2 is YYEKEE (reference sequence). The chain's CDR3 is CASSPARQGGTGELFF. CDR3 bases: TGTGCCAGCAGCCCGGCGAGACAGGGGGGCACCGGGGAGCTGTTTTTT.

This sequence joins TRBV3-1 (or the pseudogene TRBV3-2) and TRBJ2-7, with 10 positions matching TRBD2. Germline V lookup: CDR1 LGHDT, CDR2 YNNKEL (reference sequence). This CDR3 contains 20 residues. With 2 bases clipped from V and 3 bases from J, the junction kept 19 bases outside the gene matches. CDR3 protein: CASSQTPGRVAGGDRYEQYF. CDR3 DNA: TGTGCCAGCAGCCAAACGCCAGGAAGGGTAGCGGGGGGCGACCGCTACGAGCAGTACTTC.

V is TRBV5-1 and J is TRBJ2-5; 10 bases agree with TRBD2. Germline CDR1 reads SGHRS; CDR2 reads YFSETQ. The V segment lost 0 bases and the J segment 0 bases; nucleotides outside the gene matches: 8. The CDR3 has 18 amino acids. The CDR3 region is CASSLGRLSGGYQETQYF. The CDR3 region has the DNA TGCGCCAGCAGCTTGGGGCGCCTTAGCGGGGGGTACCAAGAGACCCAGTACTTC.

The chain joins TRBV27 to TRBJ1-4; 7 positions match TRBD1. Germline V gene lookup returns CDR1 MNHEY and CDR2 SMNVEV (reference sequence). V shed 5 bases and J 1 base; nucleotides not matched to a gene: 4. The CDR3 is 15 amino acids. CDR3 nucleotide sequence: TGTGCCAGCAGTCCTCACAGGGGAACTAATGAAAAACTGTTTTTT. It encodes CASSPHRGTNEKLFF.

The chain uses TRBV5-6 and TRBJ1-2, with TRBD1 matching over 11 bases. Per germline, CDR1 SGHDT and CDR2 YYEEEE. J was trimmed by 4 bases and V by 4 bases; bases with no gene match: 6. The CDR3 has 15 residues. The CDR3 DNA is TGTGCCAGCAGCGTCCGGGACAGGGGGTTCTATGGCTACACCTTC. Translated: CASSVRDRGFYGYTF. Variable domain in full (rest from reference TRBV5-6 and TRBJ1-2): DAGVTQSPTHLIKTRGQQVTLRCSPKSGHDTVSWYQQALGQGPQFIFQYYEEEERQRGNFPDRFSGHQFPNYSSELNVNALLLGDSALYLCASSVRDRGFYGYTFGSGTRLTVV.

This clone was recorded a few times. The chain uses TRBV2 and TRBJ2-2, with 11 nucleotides matching TRBD2. The J segment lost 2 bases and the V segment lost 5 bases, leaving 10 bases of the junction unmatched. The CDR3 runs 18 residues. The germline CDR1 and CDR2 sequences are SNHLY and FYNNEI. CDR3 sequence (DNA): TGTGCCAGCAGTTCCCGTTTTAGCGGGGGGGCCAACACCGGGGAGCTGTTTTTT. Protein: CASSSRFSGGANTGELFF.

This clone occurred once. The V and J genes are TRBV5-6 and TRBJ1-2; 9 bases align to TRBD1. Germline lookup yields CDR1 SGHDT and CDR2 YYEEEE. The V and J ends lost 4 bases and 4 bases, in that order; junction bases with no gene match: 5. The CDR3 spans 14 residues. Here the CDR3 reads CASSADRGGYGYTF. CDR3 coding DNA: TGTGCCAGCAGCGCAGACAGGGGGGGCTATGGCTACACCTTC.

V usage is TRBV5-1 and J usage is TRBJ2-5, with D possibly matching TRBD2 (6 bases). The CDR3 has 13 residues. Germline CDR1 and CDR2: SGHRS and YFSETQ. Trimming pared 0 bases from V and 4 bases from J, leaving 7 bases between. The DNA for the CDR3 is TGCGCCAGCAGCTTGGGGGGAGGAGAGACCCAGTACTTC. This sequence encodes CASSLGGGETQYF.

Note on this clone: This is likely a read error, given that the CDR3 carries no conserved phenylalanine or tryptophan at its end. No DNA is shown, since the ends of the CDR3 on it are uncertain; the CDR3 is the one TCRdb lists. This chain joins TRBV12-3 or TRBV12-4 and TRBJ1-1; the D call in the table, TRBD1, was not verified against the DNA. The CDR3 spans 12 residues, counting both ends. CDR3 sequence: CASTYIDRALSL.

The CDR3 nucleotides read TGTGCCAGTAGTCCCCAAACGGGGTCCGTCAGTGGCTACACCTTC. Amino acid sequence: CASSPQTGSVSGYTF. This chain links TRBV19 with TRBJ1-2; D gene unclear. There are 15 residues in the CDR3. The V end was cut by 5 bases, the J end by 7 bases, with 20 bases between. The V gene's germline CDR1 is LNHDA and CDR2 SQIVND (reference sequence).

This chain links TRBV6-2 or TRBV6-3 with TRBJ1-4, with TRBD1 matching over 8 bases. Unmatched junction bases numbered 2, after V lost 6 bases and J lost 2 bases. The CDR3 runs to 14 residues. Germline V gene sequence: CDR1 MNHEY, CDR2 SVGEGT. This CDR3 is CASSRQGTNEKLFF. CDR3 in DNA: TGTGCCAGCAGCCGACAGGGGACTAATGAAAAACTGTTTTTT.

The chain joins TRBV9 to TRBJ2-2; no clear D gene. The germline CDR1 and CDR2 sequences are SGDLS and YYNGEE. The CDR3 runs 14 residues. V shed 3 bases and J shed 2 bases, with 8 bases lying between them. The CDR3 DNA is TGTGCCAGCAGCGCAAAAACAAACACCGGGGAGCTGTTTTTT. As protein: CASSAKTNTGELFF.

The chain recombines TRBV18 with TRBJ2-5; 12 bases map to TRBD2. Germline CDR1 reads KGHSH; CDR2 reads LQKENI. The CDR3 runs 19 residues. V lost 4 bases to trimming and J lost 4 bases; unmatched junction nucleotides: 16. The CDR3 here is CASSLKMTSGSYNLETQYF. CDR3 in DNA: TGTGCCAGCTCACTGAAGATGACTAGCGGGAGCTACAACCTAGAGACCCAGTACTTC.

This clone was counted many times. The V gene is TRBV9, the J gene TRBJ2-7; 8 bases line up with TRBD1. V was clipped by 0 bases and J by 3 bases; unmatched bases: 2. The CDR3 totals 14 residues. In germline, CDR1 is SGDLS, CDR2 YYNGEE. CDR3 sequence reads: CASSVATGGYEQYF. The CDR3, as DNA: TGTGCCAGCAGCGTAGCTACAGGGGGCTACGAGCAGTACTTC.

The V gene is TRBV27, the J gene TRBJ2-1; D is possibly TRBD2 (5 bases). V was pared by 5 bases and J by 6 bases, with 20 bases between. This CDR3 spans 16 amino acids. Germline assignment: CDR1 MNHEY and CDR2 SMNVEV (reference sequence). The CDR3 region is CASSPRSGGWPNEQFF. The CDR3 DNA sequence: TGTGCCAGCAGTCCCCGCTCTGGCGGGTGGCCCAATGAGCAGTTCTTC.

This clone was picked up a small number of times. The chain combines TRBV7-2 with TRBJ1-1; TRBD1 agrees at 7 bases. The germline gives CDR1 SGHTA, CDR2 FQGNSA. The V gene end was trimmed by 1 base and the J gene end by 9 bases; junction bases not matched to a gene: 2. The CDR3 is 12 amino acids. The CDR3 DNA is TGTGCCAGCAGCTTAGACAGGGGAAAAGCTTTCTTT. Translated: CASSLDRGKAFF.

J is TRBJ2-5 and V is TRBV11-1; D gene ambiguous. The V end was cut by 2 bases, the J end by 2 bases, with 9 bases between. In germline, CDR1 is SGHAT, CDR2 FQDESV (reference sequence). The CDR3 runs to 14 residues. This chain's CDR3 is CASSLQSQQETQYF. CDR3 coding DNA: TGTGCCAGCAGCTTACAGTCTCAACAAGAGACCCAGTACTTC.

Only a few counts were recorded for this clone. The rearrangement links TRBV20-1 to TRBJ2-5, with 8 bases fitting TRBD1. Germline V gives CDR1 DFQATT, CDR2 SNEGSKA (reference sequence). The CDR3 is 11 amino acids. Unmatched junction bases numbered 3, after V lost 7 bases and J lost 5 bases. This CDR3 reads CSGQGAETQYF. The CDR3 region has the DNA TGCAGTGGCCAGGGGGCTGAGACCCAGTACTTC.

This clone was recorded a few times. The chain recombines TRBV6-6 with TRBJ2-5; TRBD2 matches 11 bases. The trim removed 1 base at V and 3 bases at J, leaving 1 base unmatched. The CDR3 is made up of 15 amino acids. Germline CDR1 MNHNY, CDR2 SVGAGI (reference sequence). CDR3 loop: CASSYWGLAEETQYF. For the CDR3, the DNA is TGTGCCAGCAGTTACTGGGGACTAGCGGAAGAGACCCAGTACTTC.

This clone has just a few counts. The rearrangement uses TRBV4-1 and TRBJ2-7; TRBD1 might be the D (6 bases). Trimming stripped 1 base from V and 5 bases from J, with 15 bases between. CDR1 MGHRA and CDR2 YSYEKL come from the germline V gene. This CDR3 region has 15 residues. The CDR3 loop is CASSQGVDRTNEQYF. CDR3 DNA sequence: TGCGCCAGCAGCCAAGGGGTCGACAGGACAAACGAGCAGTACTTC.

This chain links TRBV4-3 with TRBJ2-3; 8 nucleotides align to TRBD1. Losses at the gene ends were 3 bases for V and 10 bases for J; bases not matched to a gene: 24. The CDR3 contains 19 residues. CDR1 is LGHNA, CDR2 YSLEER, per germline. The CDR3 region has the DNA TGCGCCAGCAGCCAGCACCGACAGGGGCGATCTCTTAGGGGGTTTGCGCAGTATTTT. Protein product: CASSQHRQGRSLRGFAQYF.